A selection of T cell receptor beta chains follows, all from one sample in a study of T-cell memory formation after mild COVID-19. TCRdb re-called the 5' RACE reads through MiXCR, storing one row per CDR3 protein. Of around 470,000 distinct CDR3 sequences in the sample, roughly 20% were seen once. Sequenced input: PBMCs or a T cell subset sorted from them (not recorded which). The receptors shown here come from an adult woman who had mild COVID-19 (a few samples of this study predate the infection). Cell type and time point are not known. CDR3s include the opening cysteine and the closing phenylalanine or tryptophan. A D gene is named only where the DNA matches it firmly. Clone size is given for some rows only: seen once, a few or many times, or a class if the clone is expanded.

v_gene,j_gene,d_gene,len,abundance,CDR3nt,CDR3aa
TRBV11-2,TRBJ2-7,TRBD2,15,few,TGTGCCAGCAGCTTAGTAATAGCGGGGAACTACGAGCAGTACTTC,CASSLVIAGNYEQYF
TRBV4-1,TRBJ2-3,TRBD2,16,-,TGCGCCAGCAGCCATGGGGGGGTAGCGGGAGTAGATACGCAGTATTTT,CASSHGGVAGVDTQYF
TRBV20-1,TRBJ2-5,-,16,-,TGCAGTGCTGGACGGAGTTCGGGACTCCTCCAAGAGACCCAGTACTTC,CSAGRSSGLLQETQYF
TRBV29-1,TRBJ2-7,-,14,-,TGCAGCGTTGCATTCTACGGACCCTCCTACGAGCAGTACTTC,CSVAFYGPSYEQYF
TRBV29-1,TRBJ1-5,TRBD1,13,-,TGCAGCGCCGGACAGGGGGCTAATCAGCCCCAGCATTTT,CSAGQGANQPQHF
TRBV10-3,TRBJ2-1,-,18,-,TGTGCCATCAGTGAGTCGACTCTCTTACGGGGGACCTACAATGAGCAGTTCTTC,CAISESTLLRGTYNEQFF
TRBV3-1,TRBJ2-7,-,16,-,TGTGCCAGCAGCCAAGATTGGCCCGTAAGCTCCTACGAGCAGTACTTC,CASSQDWPVSSYEQYF
TRBV20-1,TRBJ2-3,-,14,-,TGCAGTGCTAGAGGACAGGCGAACACAGATACGCAGTATTTT,CSARGQANTDTQYF
TRBV9,TRBJ1-1,-,12,-,TGTGCCAGCAGCGTAGACGGCACTGAAGCTTTCTTT,CASSVDGTEAFF
TRBV7-8,TRBJ1-1,-,13,few,TGTGCCAGCAGCTTCATTGGGAACACTGAAGCTTTCTTT,CASSFIGNTEAFF
TRBV6-6,TRBJ1-1,-,12,-,TGTGCCAGCAGTTACTCTGTAGCTGAAGCTTTCTTT,CASSYSVAEAFF
TRBV11-2,TRBJ1-3,TRBD1,17,few,TGTGCCAGCAGCCTGCCAGGACAGGGCTTCTCTGGAAACACCATATATTTT,CASSLPGQGFSGNTIYF
TRBV19,TRBJ2-7,TRBD1,13,few,TGTGCCAGTAGGAGGGACAGGGGCAACGAGCAGTACTTC,CASRRDRGNEQYF
TRBV7-3,TRBJ2-5,TRBD2,16,many,TGTGCCAGCAGCCCTAGCGGGGGGACCTTACAAGAGACCCAGTACTTC,CASSPSGGTLQETQYF
TRBV12-3/TRBV12-4,TRBJ2-2,TRBD2,16,many,TGTGCCAGCAGTTTACTAGCGGGAGGAGTCACCGGGGAGCTGTTTTTT,CASSLLAGGVTGELFF
TRBV7-9,TRBJ1-1,-,17,-,TGTGCCAGCAGCTTGTTGGTGATCTCACCCATGAACACTGAAGCTTTCTTT,CASSLLVISPMNTEAFF
TRBV18,TRBJ1-4,-,16,few,TGTGCCAGCTCCCCGGGGAGCGGGGTAGCTAATGAAAAACTGTCTTTT,CASSPGSGVANEKLSF
TRBV4-1,TRBJ2-3,TRBD2,19,many,TGCGCCAGCAGCCAGACCGGCCGGGGACTAGCGGGAGGCACAGATACGCAGTATTTT,CASSQTGRGLAGGTDTQYF
TRBV7-9,TRBJ1-2,-,14,-,TGTGCCAGCAGCTTCATGACGGAGTCCTATGGCTACACCTTC,CASSFMTESYGYTF
TRBV6-2/TRBV6-3,TRBJ1-6,TRBD1,17,-,TGTGCCAGCAGTTTTATCCGAGGGACAGGGGGCAATTCACCCCTCCACTTT,CASSFIRGTGGNSPLHF
TRBV19,TRBJ2-1,TRBD2,15,-,TGTGCCAGTAGTATCAGCGGCGGGAGAGGCAATGAGCAGTTCTTC,CASSISGGRGNEQFF
TRBV12-3/TRBV12-4,TRBJ2-4,-,14,few,TGTGCCAGCAGTTTCCATCCAGGGGAGGACATTCAGTACTTC,CASSFHPGEDIQYF
TRBV5-1,TRBJ1-2,-,15,-,TGCGCCAGCAGCTTGGAGTCGGGGACAATATATGGCTACACCTTC,CASSLESGTIYGYTF
TRBV7-9,TRBJ2-3,-,14,-,TGTGCCAGCAGCCCCCTCGGGGCGACAGATACGCAGTATTTT,CASSPLGATDTQYF
TRBV6-5,TRBJ1-1,-,12,-,TGTGCCAGCAGTTACTCGAGGACTGAAGCTTTCTTT,CASSYSRTEAFF